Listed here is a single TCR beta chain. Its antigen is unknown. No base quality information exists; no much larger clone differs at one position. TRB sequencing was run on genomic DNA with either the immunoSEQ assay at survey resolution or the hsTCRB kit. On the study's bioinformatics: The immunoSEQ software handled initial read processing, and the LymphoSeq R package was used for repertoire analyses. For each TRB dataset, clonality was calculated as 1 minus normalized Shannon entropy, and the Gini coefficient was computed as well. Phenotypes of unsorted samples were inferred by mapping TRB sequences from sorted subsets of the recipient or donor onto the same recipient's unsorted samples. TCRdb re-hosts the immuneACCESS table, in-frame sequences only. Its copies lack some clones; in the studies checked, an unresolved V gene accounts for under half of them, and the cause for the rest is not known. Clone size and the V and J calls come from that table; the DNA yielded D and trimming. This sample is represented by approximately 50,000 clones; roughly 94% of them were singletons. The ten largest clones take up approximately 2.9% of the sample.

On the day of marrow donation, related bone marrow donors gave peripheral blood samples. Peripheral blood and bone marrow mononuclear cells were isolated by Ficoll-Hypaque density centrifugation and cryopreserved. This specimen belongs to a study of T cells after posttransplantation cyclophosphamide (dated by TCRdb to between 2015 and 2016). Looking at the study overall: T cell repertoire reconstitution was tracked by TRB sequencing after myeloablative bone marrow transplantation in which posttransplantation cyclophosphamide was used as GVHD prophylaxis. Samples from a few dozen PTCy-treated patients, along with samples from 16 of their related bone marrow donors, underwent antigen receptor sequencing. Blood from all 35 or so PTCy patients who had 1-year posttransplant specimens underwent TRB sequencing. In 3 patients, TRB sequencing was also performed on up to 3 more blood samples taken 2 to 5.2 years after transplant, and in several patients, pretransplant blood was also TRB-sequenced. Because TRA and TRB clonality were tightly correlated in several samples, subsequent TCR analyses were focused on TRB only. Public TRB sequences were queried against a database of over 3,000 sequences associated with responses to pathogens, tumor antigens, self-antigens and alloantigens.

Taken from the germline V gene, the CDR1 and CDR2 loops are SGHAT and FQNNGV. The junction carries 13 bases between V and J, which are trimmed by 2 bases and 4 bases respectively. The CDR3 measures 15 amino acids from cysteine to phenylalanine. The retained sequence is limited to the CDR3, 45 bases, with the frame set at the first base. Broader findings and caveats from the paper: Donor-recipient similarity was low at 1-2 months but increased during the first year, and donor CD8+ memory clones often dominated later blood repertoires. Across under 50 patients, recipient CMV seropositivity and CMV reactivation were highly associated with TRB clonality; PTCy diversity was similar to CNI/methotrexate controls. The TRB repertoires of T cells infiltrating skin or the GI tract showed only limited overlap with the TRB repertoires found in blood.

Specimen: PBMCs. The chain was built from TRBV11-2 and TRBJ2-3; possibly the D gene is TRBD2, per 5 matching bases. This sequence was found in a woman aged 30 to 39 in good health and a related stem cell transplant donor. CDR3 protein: CASSLSSFGADTQYF. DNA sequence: TGTGCCAGCAGCTTAAGTTCCTTCGGGGCAGATACGCAGTATTTT.